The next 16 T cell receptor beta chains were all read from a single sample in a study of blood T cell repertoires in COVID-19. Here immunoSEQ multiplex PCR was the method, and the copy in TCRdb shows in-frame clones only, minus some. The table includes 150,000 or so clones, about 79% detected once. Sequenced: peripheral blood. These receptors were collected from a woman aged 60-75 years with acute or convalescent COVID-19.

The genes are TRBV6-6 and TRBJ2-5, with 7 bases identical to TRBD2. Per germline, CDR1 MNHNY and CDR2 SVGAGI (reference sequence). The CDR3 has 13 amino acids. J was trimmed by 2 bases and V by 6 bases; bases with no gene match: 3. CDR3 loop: CASRYGGQETQYF. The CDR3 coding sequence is TGTGCCAGCAGATACGGGGGGCAAGAGACCCAGTACTTC.

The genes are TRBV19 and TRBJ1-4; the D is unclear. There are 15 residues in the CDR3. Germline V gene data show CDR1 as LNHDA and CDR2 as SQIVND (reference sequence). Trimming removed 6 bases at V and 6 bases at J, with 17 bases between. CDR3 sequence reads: CASRLSGLRDEKLFF. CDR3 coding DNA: TGTGCCAGTAGGCTATCCGGTCTGCGGGATGAAAAACTGTTTTTT.

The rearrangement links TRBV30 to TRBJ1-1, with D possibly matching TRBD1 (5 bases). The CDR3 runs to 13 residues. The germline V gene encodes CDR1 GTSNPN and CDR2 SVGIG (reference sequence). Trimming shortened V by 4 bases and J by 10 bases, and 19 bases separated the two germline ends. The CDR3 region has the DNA TGTGCCTGGACCCCAGGGATGTGGAGAGGAGCTTTCTTT. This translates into CAWTPGMWRGAFF.

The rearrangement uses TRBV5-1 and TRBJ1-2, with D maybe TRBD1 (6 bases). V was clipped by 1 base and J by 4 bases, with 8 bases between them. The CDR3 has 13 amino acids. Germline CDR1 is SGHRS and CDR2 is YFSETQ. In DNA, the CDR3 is TGCGCCAGCAGCTTGACAGGGTCCTATGGCTACACCTTC. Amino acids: CASSLTGSYGYTF. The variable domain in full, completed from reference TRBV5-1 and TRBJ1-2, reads KAGVTQTPRYLIKTRGQQVTLSCSPISGHRSVSWYQQTPGQGLQFLFEYFSETQRNKGNFPGRFSGRQFSNSRSEMNVSTLELGDSALYLCASSLTGSYGYTFGSGTRLTVV.

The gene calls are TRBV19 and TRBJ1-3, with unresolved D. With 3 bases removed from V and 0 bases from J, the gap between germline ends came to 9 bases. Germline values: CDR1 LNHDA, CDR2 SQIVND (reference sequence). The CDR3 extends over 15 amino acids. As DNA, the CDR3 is TGTGCCAGTAGTATCCCCAGGTCCTCTGGAAACACCATATATTTT. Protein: CASSIPRSSGNTIYF.

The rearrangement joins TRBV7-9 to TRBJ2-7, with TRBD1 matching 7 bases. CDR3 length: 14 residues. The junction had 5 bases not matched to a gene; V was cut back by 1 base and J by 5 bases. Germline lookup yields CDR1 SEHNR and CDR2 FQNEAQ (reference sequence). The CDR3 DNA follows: TGTGCCAGCAGCTTAGGGCTTGGACAGGACGAGCAGTACTTC. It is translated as CASSLGLGQDEQYF.

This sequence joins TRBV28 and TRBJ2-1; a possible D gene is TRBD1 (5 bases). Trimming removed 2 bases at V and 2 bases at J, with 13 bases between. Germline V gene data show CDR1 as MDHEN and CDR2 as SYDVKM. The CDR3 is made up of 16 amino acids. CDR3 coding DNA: TGTGCCAGCAGTTTACAGGGCTTAGGAACCTACAATGAGCAGTTCTTC. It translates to CASSLQGLGTYNEQFF.

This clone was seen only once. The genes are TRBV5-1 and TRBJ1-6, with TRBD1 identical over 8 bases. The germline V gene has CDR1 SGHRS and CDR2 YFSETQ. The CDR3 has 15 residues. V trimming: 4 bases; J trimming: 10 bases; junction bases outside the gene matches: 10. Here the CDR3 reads CASSSETGVRSPLHF. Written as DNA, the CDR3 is TGCGCCAGCAGCAGCGAGACAGGGGTCCGATCACCCCTCCACTTT.

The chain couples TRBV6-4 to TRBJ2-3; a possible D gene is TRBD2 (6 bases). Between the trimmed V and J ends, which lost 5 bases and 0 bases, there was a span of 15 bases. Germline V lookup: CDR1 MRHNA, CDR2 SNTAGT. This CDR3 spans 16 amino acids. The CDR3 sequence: CASSMEAGTSTDTQYF. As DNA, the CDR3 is TGTGCCAGCAGTATGGAGGCGGGGACTAGCACAGATACGCAGTATTTT.

The CDR3 spells CASRSADRPIPPTEAFF. The CDR3 coding sequence is TGTGCCAGCAGATCCGCGGACAGGCCAATACCCCCCACTGAAGCTTTCTTT. The rearrangement links TRBV7-9 to TRBJ1-1, with TRBD1 identical over 7 bases. From germline, CDR1 is SEHNR and CDR2 FQNEAQ (reference sequence). With V trimmed by 6 bases and J by 4 bases, 17 bases remained unmatched. The CDR3 covers 17 residues.

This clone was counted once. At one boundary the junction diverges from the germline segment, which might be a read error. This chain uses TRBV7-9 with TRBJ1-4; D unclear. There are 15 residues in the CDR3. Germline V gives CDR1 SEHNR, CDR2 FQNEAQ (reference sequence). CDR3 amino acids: CASSPTPTTNEKLFF. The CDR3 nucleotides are TGTGCCAGCAGCCCAACACCTACAACTAATGAAAAGCTGTTTTTT. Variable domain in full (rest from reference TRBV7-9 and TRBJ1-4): DTGVSQNPRHKITKRGQNVTFRCDPISEHNRLYWYRQTLGQGPEFLTYFQNEAQLEKSRLLSDRFSAERPKGSFSTLEIQRTEQGDSAMYLCASSPTPTTNEKLFFGSGTQLSVL.

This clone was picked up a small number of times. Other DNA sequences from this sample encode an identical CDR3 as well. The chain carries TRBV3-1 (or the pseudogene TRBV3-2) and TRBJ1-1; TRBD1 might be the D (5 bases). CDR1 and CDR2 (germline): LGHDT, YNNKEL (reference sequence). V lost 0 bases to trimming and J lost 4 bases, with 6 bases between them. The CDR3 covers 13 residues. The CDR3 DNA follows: TGTGCCAGCAGCCAAGAAGGGGTCACTGAAGCTTTCTTT. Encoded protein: CASSQEGVTEAFF.

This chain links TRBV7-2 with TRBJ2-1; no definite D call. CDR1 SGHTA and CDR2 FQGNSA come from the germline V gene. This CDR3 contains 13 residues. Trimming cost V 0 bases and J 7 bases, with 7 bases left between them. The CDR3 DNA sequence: TGTGCCAGCAGCTTAGCTAGCCTGAATGAGCAGTTCTTC. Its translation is CASSLASLNEQFF. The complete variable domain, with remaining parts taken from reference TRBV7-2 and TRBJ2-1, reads GAGVSQSPSNKVTEKGKDVELRCDPISGHTALYWYRQSLGQGLEFLIYFQGNSAPDKSGLPSDRFSAERTGGSVSTLTIQRTQQEDSAVYLCASSLASLNEQFFGPGTRLTVL.

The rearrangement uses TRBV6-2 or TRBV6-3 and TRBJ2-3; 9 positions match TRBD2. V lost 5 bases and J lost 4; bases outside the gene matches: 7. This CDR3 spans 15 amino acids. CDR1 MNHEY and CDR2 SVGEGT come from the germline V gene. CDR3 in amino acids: CASSRGGGASDTQYF. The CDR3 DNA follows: TGTGCCAGCAGTCGTGGCGGGGGGGCCTCAGATACGCAGTATTTT.

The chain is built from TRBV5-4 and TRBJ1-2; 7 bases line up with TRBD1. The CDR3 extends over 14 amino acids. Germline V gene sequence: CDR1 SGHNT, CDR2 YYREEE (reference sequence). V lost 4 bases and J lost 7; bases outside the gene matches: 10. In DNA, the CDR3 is TGTGCCAGCAGCACAATGACAGGGATGACTGGCTACACCTTC. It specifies CASSTMTGMTGYTF. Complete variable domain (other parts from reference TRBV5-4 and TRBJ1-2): ETGVTQSPTHLIKTRGQQVTLRCSSQSGHNTVSWYQQALGQGPQFIFQYYREEENGRGNFPPRFSGLQFPNYSSELNVNALELDDSALYLCASSTMTGMTGYTFGSGTRLTVV.

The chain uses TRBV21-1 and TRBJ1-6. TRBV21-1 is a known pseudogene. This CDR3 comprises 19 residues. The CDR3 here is CASSTNPGRRDYYNSPLHF. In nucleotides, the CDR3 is TGTGCCAGCAGCACCAACCCGGGACGGCGGGATTACTATAATTCACCCCTCCACTTT.